What follows describes a single T cell receptor beta chain. Here immunoSEQ multiplex PCR was the method, and the copy in TCRdb shows in-frame clones only, minus some. This table holds about 100,000 clones, approximately 89% found once. The data stem from a study of T cell responses to AZD1222 COVID-19 vaccine. V shed 3 bases and J shed 0 bases, with 16 bases lying between them. Looked up from germline, CDR1 is SGDLS and CDR2 is YYNGEE. CDR3 length: 17 residues. This receptor was identified in an adult in good health. This specimen was peripheral blood, taken on day 0 of AZD1222 vaccination. The genes are TRBV9 and TRBJ1-3, with unresolved D. CDR3 DNA: TGTGCCAGCAGCGCAACCCTACAGTCCCCCTCTGGAAACACCATATATTTT. Its protein product is CASSATLQSPSGNTIYF.